This T cell receptor beta chain is drawn from a study of identical twins. Study-level findings and limits: For out-of-frame alpha sequences shared by twins, low generation probability was in excess. Within cord blood, abundant beta clonotypes carried fewer insertions, but memory repertoires showed no such trend. Possibly, invariant MAIT and iNKT cells partly confounded zero-insertion analyses.

From the 5' RACE reads, TCRdb called clonotypes with MiXCR, one entry per CDR3 protein. The data show about 1.7 million distinct CDR3 sequences, with 32% seen just once and over 0.25% held by the top ten. Comment on this clonotype: Its specificity is not known.

Germline loops: CDR1 KGHDR, CDR2 SFDVKD. Trimming at V came to 1 base and at J to 4 bases, leaving 0 bases not matched to a gene. The CDR3 sequence is 15 residues long. This chain links TRBV24-1 with TRBJ2-2, with 9 nucleotides matching TRBD1. The sequenced material came from cord blood. The sequence came from a newborn girl in good health. The CDR3 nucleotides read TGTGCCACCAGTGATTTACAGGGGGCCACCGGGGAGCTGTTTTTT. This gives the protein CATSDLQGATGELFF.